Following are 14 T cell receptor beta chains from one sample sequenced in a study of T cells after posttransplantation cyclophosphamide. Produced via immunoSEQ multiplex PCR; TCRdb's table is partial and in-frame only. The table has about 53,000 clones, 85% to 90% seen once; the top ten hold approximately 2.8%. The material sequenced was PBMCs. Receptors originate from a man between 25 and 39 years old with a blood cancer, CMV-positive, and with a related stem cell donor.

V and J are TRBV5-3 and TRBJ1-4; TRBD1 matches at 8 bases. TRBV5-3 is noted as an ORF with a role that remains uncertain. V lost 2 bases to trimming and J lost 8 bases; unmatched junction nucleotides: 11. There are 16 residues in the CDR3. CDR3 nucleotide sequence: TGTGCCAGAAGCTTAACCCGGACAGGGAACGAGGAAAAACTGTTTTTT. It specifies CARSLTRTGNEEKLFF.

CDR3 sequence (DNA): TGTGCCAGCAGTTTCATAGCGGGAGATACGCAGTATTTT. Its protein is CASSFIAGDTQYF. The rearrangement links TRBV6-5 to TRBJ2-3, with 7 bases that match TRBD2. This CDR3 has 13 amino acids. Germline trimming cut 4 bases from V and 5 bases from J; bases unmatched to any gene: 3. Per the germline V gene, CDR1 is MNHEY and CDR2 is SVGAGI.

The chain is built from TRBV6-5 and TRBJ1-2; D uncertain. This CDR3 is built from 16 residues. Trimming took off 0 bases at V and 0 bases at J, with 11 bases between the two ends. Germline V CDR1 and CDR2: MNHEY, SVGAGI. In DNA form, the CDR3 reads TGTGCCAGCAGTTACTCGAAATACAGAACTAACTATGGCTACACCTTC. This sequence encodes CASSYSKYRTNYGYTF.

J is TRBJ2-7 and V is TRBV7-9; D may be TRBD2 (5 bases). The CDR3 is made up of 13 amino acids. Trimming removed 2 bases at V and 1 base at J, with 6 bases between. The germline gives CDR1 SEHNR, CDR2 FQNEAQ (reference sequence). The CDR3 DNA is TGTGCCAGCAGCTTACCGGGGTCCTACGAGCAGTACTTC. It translates to CASSLPGSYEQYF.

The chain is built from TRBV28 and TRBJ2-7, with D perhaps TRBD1 (6 bases). This CDR3 has 13 amino acids. Germline CDR1 MDHEN, CDR2 SYDVKM. The ends were cut back, 6 bases at V and 6 bases at J, with 15 bases in the middle. The CDR3 region is CASSYIGQLEQYF. The DNA for the CDR3 is TGTGCCAGCAGCTATATTGGACAGCTCGAGCAGTACTTC.

The chain uses TRBV11-3 and TRBJ2-1; D not resolved. This CDR3 is 14 amino acids long. The germline CDR1 and CDR2 sequences are SGHNT and YENEEA. Trimming removed 3 bases at V and 6 bases at J, with 12 bases between. The CDR3 reads CASSFSLSSNEQFF. In nucleotides, the CDR3 is TGTGCCAGCAGCTTTAGTCTTAGTTCCAATGAGCAGTTCTTC.

This chain joins TRBV7-9 and TRBJ1-5, with a possible D match to TRBD1 (6 bases). The V gene lost 0 bases and the J gene lost 5 bases, with 11 bases spanning the gap. The CDR3 has 15 residues. Germline loops: CDR1 SEHNR, CDR2 FQNEAQ (reference sequence). Here the CDR3 DNA reads TGTGCCAGCAGCTTAGCAGGCAGGGGCGATCAGCCCCAGCATTTT. This gives the protein CASSLAGRGDQPQHF.

This clone was seen once. CDR3 region: CASSLLVTRGSSSYEQYF. The CDR3 DNA sequence: TGTGCCAGCAGTTTATTGGTAACCCGCGGGAGCAGCTCCTACGAGCAGTACTTC. The chain is built from TRBV27 and TRBJ2-7, with 7 bases aligning to TRBD2. This CDR3 has 18 residues. V lost 1 base and J lost 0; bases outside the gene matches: 12. CDR1 and CDR2 from the germline V gene are MNHEY and SMNVEV (reference sequence).

A remark on this clone: The junction does not match germline at one end; this may be a read error. The chain joins TRBV28 to TRBJ2-7; TRBD2 matches at 7 bases. This CDR3 has 12 amino acids. Germline V gene lookup returns CDR1 MDHEN and CDR2 SYDVKM. CDR3: CASRRTPGLPIF. The CDR3 coding sequence is TGTGCCAGCAGACGGACCCCGGGACTACCAATTTTC.

The V gene is TRBV10-3, the J gene TRBJ2-1; 7 nucleotides match TRBD1. CDR1 and CDR2 from the germline V gene are ENHRY and SYGVKD. This CDR3 spans 17 amino acids. V shed 4 bases and J 4 bases; nucleotides not matched to a gene: 13. The CDR3 sequence is CAISGLQGPGVYNEQFF. The CDR3 nucleotides read TGTGCCATCAGTGGTTTACAGGGGCCTGGGGTTTACAATGAGCAGTTCTTC.

V gene TRBV28 combines with J gene TRBJ2-7; TRBD1 matches at 7 bases. CDR3 length: 15 amino acids. CDR1 MDHEN and CDR2 SYDVKM come from the germline V gene. Trimming took 4 bases from V and 4 from J; bases not matched to a gene: 10. The CDR3, as DNA: TGTGCCAGCAGTTCTGGGACAGCCCTTCCATACGAGCAGTACTTC. Its protein product is CASSSGTALPYEQYF.

This clone was detected a few times. The J gene is TRBJ2-7, the V gene TRBV9; TRBD2 matches 9 bases. The ends lost 3 bases at V and 2 bases at J; junction bases unmatched: 6. CDR1 is SGDLS, CDR2 YYNGEE, per germline. The CDR3 totals 15 residues. Here the CDR3 reads CASSGASGRPYEQYF. The DNA of the CDR3 is TGTGCCAGCAGCGGGGCAAGCGGGAGGCCCTACGAGCAGTACTTC. Variable domain in full (rest from reference TRBV9 and TRBJ2-7): DSGVTQTPKHLITATGQRVTLRCSPRSGDLSVYWYQQSLDQGLQFLIQYYNGEERAKGNILERFSAQQFPDLHSELNLSSLELGDSALYFCASSGASGRPYEQYFGPGTRLTVT.

The gene calls are TRBV28 and TRBJ2-5; D is perhaps TRBD1 (6 bases). Germline V gene sequence: CDR1 MDHEN, CDR2 SYDVKM. Deletions cut 5 bases from V and 2 bases from J, with 15 bases between. The CDR3 has 15 residues. The CDR3 protein is CASSLQGRIQETQYF. CDR3 DNA sequence: TGTGCCAGCAGTCTACAGGGTCGGATACAAGAGACCCAGTACTTC.

V and J are TRBV6-5 and TRBJ2-7, with 7 bases identical to TRBD2. Germline V CDR1 and CDR2: MNHEY, SVGAGI. V lost 0 bases and J lost 2; bases outside the gene matches: 4. The CDR3 sequence is 15 residues long. Here the CDR3 DNA reads TGTGCCAGCAGTTACTCTGCGGGGGAAGCCTACGAGCAGTACTTC. It yields the protein CASSYSAGEAYEQYF.